The 9 T cell receptor beta chains in this list originate from one sample, sequenced in a study of cytotoxic CD8 clonotypes in ibrutinib-treated CLL. Assay: immunoSEQ multiplex PCR; the TCRdb copy retains only in-frame clones and omits some. The sample includes 300,000 or so clones, around 66% seen only once; the top ten take roughly 6.7%. The sequencing used PBMCs, collected after 36 months of ibrutinib treatment. These receptors were obtained from a human donor with chronic lymphocytic leukemia.

The rearrangement uses TRBV5-7 and TRBJ2-7, with TRBD2 matching 9 bases. TRBV5-7 is annotated as an ORF whose role is uncertain. The CDR3 length is 15 residues. J was trimmed by 3 bases and V by 3 bases; bases with no gene match: 7. Here the CDR3 reads CASSSAGLALYEQYF. As DNA, the CDR3 is TGTGCCAGCAGCTCGGCGGGACTAGCACTCTACGAGCAGTACTTC.

Concerning this clone itself: Relative to the germline gene, one junction end is altered; a read error may explain this. This chain joins TRBV10-3 and TRBJ2-1; D is ambiguous. In germline, CDR1 is ENHRY, CDR2 SYGVKD. The CDR3 has 11 amino acids. CDR3 in amino acids: CAISSYNGQFF. In DNA, the CDR3 is TGTGCCATCAGTAGTTACAATGGGCAGTTCTTC.

Only one count was recorded for this clone. The chain joins TRBV4-1 to TRBJ1-5, with D possibly matching TRBD1 (6 bases). CDR1 is MGHRA and CDR2 is YSYEKL in the germline V gene. CDR3 length: 14 amino acids. Trimming took 3 bases from V and 7 from J, leaving 13 bases between them. CDR3 sequence: CASSHLTGRQPQHF. The CDR3 DNA reads as TGCGCCAGCAGCCACCTTACAGGGCGCCAGCCCCAGCATTTT.

This chain connects TRBV2 to TRBJ2-3; D remains unclear. The V end lost 5 bases, the J end lost 2 bases, and 11 bases lay between the germline ends. Germline CDR1 SNHLY, CDR2 FYNNEI. This CDR3 has 14 residues. The CDR3 bases are TGTGCCAGCAGTCACTGGGATCCCACAGATACGCAGTATTTT. Protein: CASSHWDPTDTQYF.

J is TRBJ1-1 and V is TRBV7-8; 7 positions match TRBD1. Germline assignment: CDR1 SGHVS and CDR2 FQNEAQ. The trim removed 5 bases at V and 5 bases at J, leaving 8 bases unmatched. The CDR3 has 14 amino acids. The CDR3 spells CASSPDRVRTEAFF. The CDR3 bases are TGTGCCAGCAGCCCCGACAGGGTTCGGACTGAAGCTTTCTTT.

Only a few counts were recorded for this clone. V and J are TRBV28 and TRBJ1-2; D ambiguous. Per germline, CDR1 MDHEN and CDR2 SYDVKM. Deletions cut 5 bases from V and 5 bases from J, with 9 bases between. The length of the CDR3 is 12 residues. The CDR3 DNA follows: TGTGCCAGCAGTCCCGAGGGATATGGCTACACCTTC. It codes for CASSPEGYGYTF.

The V gene is TRBV10-3, the J gene TRBJ2-3; D is perhaps TRBD2 (5 bases). The V gene's germline CDR1 is ENHRY and CDR2 SYGVKD. V was clipped by 5 bases and J by 3 bases, with 9 bases between them. CDR3 size: 13 residues. CDR3 loop: CAISLPGTDTQYF. For the CDR3, the DNA is TGTGCCATCAGTCTTCCGGGGACAGATACGCAGTATTTT.

This chain connects TRBV6-1 to TRBJ1-2; 10 nucleotides match TRBD1. With 1 base clipped from V and 7 bases from J, the junction kept 6 bases outside the gene matches. In germline, CDR1 is MNHNS, CDR2 SASEGT. The CDR3 contains 15 residues. CDR3 in DNA: TGTGCCAGCAGTGAAGATTTGACAGGGGGCGTTGGCTACACCTTC. Translated: CASSEDLTGGVGYTF.

The chain uses TRBV11-3 and TRBJ2-2; TRBD1 aligns across 7 bases. Germline assignment: CDR1 SGHNT and CDR2 YENEEA. The CDR3 covers 15 residues. Trimming took 3 bases from V and 4 from J; bases not matched to a gene: 5. The CDR3 nucleotides are TGTGCCAGCAGCTTTAAGGGGGCTAGCACCGGGGAGCTGTTTTTT. This codes for CASSFKGASTGELFF.